Below, 24 T cell receptor beta chains from the same sample are listed, as sequenced in a study of high-grade serous ovarian cancer treatment subgroups. Tumor samples were taken before definitive surgery or chemotherapy. Some clones are missing from TCRdb's copy, which holds only in-frame ones; the method was immunoSEQ multiplex PCR. The sample lists over a thousand clones; roughly 69% were seen once. Sequencing was performed on tumor tissue. These receptors came from a human donor with high-grade serous ovarian cancer.

J is TRBJ1-1 and V is TRBV10-3, with D perhaps TRBD1 (6 bases). This CDR3 region has 14 residues. The germline V and J ends were trimmed by 0 bases and 2 bases, with 7 bases remaining between them. The germline gives CDR1 ENHRY, CDR2 SYGVKD. The CDR3 loop is CAISESTGNTEAFF. CDR3 in DNA: TGTGCCATCAGTGAGTCGACAGGCAACACTGAAGCTTTCTTT.

The chain is built from TRBV7-9 and TRBJ2-7; the D is unclear. The CDR3 contains 16 residues. Trimming took off 3 bases at V and 1 base at J, with 16 bases between the two ends. Per germline, CDR1 SEHNR and CDR2 FQNEAQ (reference sequence). CDR3 DNA sequence: TGTGCCAGCAGCTTTCCAGCAGCCCTCACTTCCTACGAGCAGTACTTC. It translates to CASSFPAALTSYEQYF.

In its sample, this clone is large (0.1 to 1%). This chain uses TRBV11-2 with TRBJ1-1, with TRBD1 matching over 11 bases. The V gene's germline CDR1 is SGHAT and CDR2 FQNNGV. The J segment lost 4 bases and the V segment lost 5 bases, leaving 3 bases of the junction unmatched. The CDR3 runs to 14 residues. Here the CDR3 reads CASSEDRGPTEAFF. The CDR3 nucleotides read TGTGCCAGCAGCGAGGACAGGGGGCCCACTGAAGCTTTCTTT.

The CDR3 reads CASSPRDPGYTEAFF. In DNA, the CDR3 is TGTGCCAGTAGTCCCCGTGATCCGGGGTACACTGAAGCTTTCTTT. The rearrangement joins TRBV19 to TRBJ1-1; no clear D. The germline V and J ends were trimmed by 5 bases and 3 bases, with 16 bases remaining between them. The germline CDR1 and CDR2 sequences are LNHDA and SQIVND (reference sequence). The CDR3 runs 15 residues.

In this sample, this clone turned up a few times. V gene TRBV5-1 combines with J gene TRBJ1-5; 9 nucleotides line up with TRBD1. CDR1 SGHRS and CDR2 YFSETQ come from the germline V gene. The V segment lost 0 bases and the J segment 5 bases; nucleotides outside the gene matches: 0. CDR3 length: 14 amino acids. The CDR3 spells CASSLGQGDQPQHF. The CDR3 DNA sequence: TGCGCCAGCAGCTTGGGACAGGGGGATCAGCCCCAGCATTTT.

Worth noting for this clone: The junction differs from germline at one of its ends, possibly a read error. The chain recombines TRBV5-8 with TRBJ1-5; D is uncertain. The CDR3 length is 15 residues. CDR1 is SGHTS, CDR2 YDEGEE, per germline. The CDR3 spells CASSQDGFLYQPQHF. The CDR3 DNA sequence: TGCGCCAGCAGCCAAGATGGATTCCTCTATCAGCCCCAGCATTTT. The full variable domain, its missing parts supplied by reference TRBV5-8 and TRBJ1-5, is EAGVTQSPTHLIKTRGQQATLRCSPISGHTSVYWYQQALGLGLQFLLWYDEGEERNRGNFPPRFSGRQFPNYSSELNVNALELEDSALYLCASSQDGFLYQPQHFGDGTRLSIL.

As for this clone: One junction end disagrees with the germline gene, perhaps due to a read error. The chain uses TRBV2 and TRBJ1-4; no clear D. The CDR3 covers 15 residues. From germline, CDR1 is SNHLY and CDR2 FYNNEI. The CDR3 nucleotides read TGTGCCAGCACAGAGGGAGGAAGAACTCATGAAAAACTGTTTTTT. This encodes CASTEGGRTHEKLFF. The entire variable domain, with the rest obtained from reference TRBV2 and TRBJ1-4, is as follows: EPEVTQTPSHQVTQMGQEVILRCVPISNHLYFYWYRQILGQKVEFLVSFYNNEISEKSEIFDDQFSVERPDGSNFTLKIRSTKLEDSAMYFCASTEGGRTHEKLFFGSGTQLSVL.

This clone was picked up a small number of times. The V gene is TRBV5-1, the J gene TRBJ2-7; TRBD2 matches at 10 bases. The CDR3 contains 15 residues. Germline values: CDR1 SGHRS, CDR2 YFSETQ. V was pared by 0 bases and J by 4 bases, with 4 bases of the junction left unmatched. The CDR3 nucleotides are TGCGCCAGCAGCTTGGTGGCTAGCGGGGGTTACGAGCAGTACTTC. This gives the protein CASSLVASGGYEQYF.

This clone was detected only a few times. The V gene is TRBV2, the J gene TRBJ2-7, with D unclear. The V end was cut by 3 bases, the J end by 0 bases, with 9 bases between. This CDR3 comprises 14 residues. CDR1 is SNHLY and CDR2 is FYNNEI in the germline V gene. The CDR3 is CASSDRTSSYEQYF. The DNA for the CDR3 is TGTGCCAGCAGTGACAGGACGAGCTCCTACGAGCAGTACTTC.

The chain's CDR3 is CASSLAGSGTGELFF. The DNA of the CDR3 is TGTGCCAGCTCTCTGGCGGGGAGTGGCACCGGGGAGCTGTTTTTT. J is TRBJ2-2 and V is TRBV28; D may be TRBD2 (6 bases). The length of the CDR3 is 15 residues. Looked up from germline, CDR1 is MDHEN and CDR2 is SYDVKM. Trimming took 8 bases from V and 4 from J, leaving 17 bases between them.

This chain links TRBV29-1 with TRBJ1-1; D is undetermined. V gave up 2 bases and J gave up 5 bases, with 12 bases separating them. The CDR3 has 13 amino acids. CDR1 is SQVTM, CDR2 ANQGSEA, per germline. Written as DNA, the CDR3 is TGCAGCGTTGAAATGGGTGGCGGTACTGAAGCTTTCTTT. Translating gives CSVEMGGGTEAFF.

In this sample, this clone turned up a few times. The V and J genes are TRBV6-5 and TRBJ1-6, with 7 bases lining up with TRBD1. Germline V gene sequence: CDR1 MNHEY, CDR2 SVGAGI. J lost 7 bases, V lost 6 bases, and 9 bases had no gene match. The CDR3 sequence is 15 residues long. CDR3 region: CASRTGWRENSPLHF. As DNA, the CDR3 is TGTGCCAGCAGGACAGGGTGGAGGGAAAATTCACCCCTCCACTTT.

The chain joins TRBV18 to TRBJ1-1; no clear D. The V gene's germline CDR1 is KGHSH and CDR2 LQKENI. Trimming left V 2 bases short and J 4 bases short, with 14 bases between. The CDR3 covers 15 residues. Here the CDR3 DNA reads TGTGCCAGCTCACCAGCTAGGCAGCCGAGCACTGAAGCTTTCTTT. It codes for CASSPARQPSTEAFF.

This chain joins TRBV6-5 and TRBJ1-2; D is possibly TRBD1 (5 bases). The V end lost 5 bases, the J end lost 8 bases, and 12 bases lay between the germline ends. Germline V gene lookup returns CDR1 MNHEY and CDR2 SVGAGI. The CDR3 extends over 12 amino acids. CDR3 DNA sequence: TGTGCCAGCAGTCCAGGGTCGGGCGGCTACACCTTC. As protein: CASSPGSGGYTF.

The chain combines TRBV5-6 with TRBJ1-1, with TRBD1 as a possible D gene (5 bases). The CDR3 has 15 residues. V lost 1 base and J lost 0, with 10 bases in between. From germline, CDR1 is SGHDT and CDR2 YYEEEE. CDR3 amino acids: CASSLTGRMNTEAFF. The DNA for the CDR3 is TGTGCCAGCAGCTTGACGGGGCGGATGAACACTGAAGCTTTCTTT.

This chain joins TRBV15 and TRBJ2-3; the D gene is possibly TRBD2 (6 bases). The CDR3 is 14 residues long. Germline loops: CDR1 LNHNV, CDR2 YYDKDF (reference sequence). V lost 0 bases, J lost 4 bases, and 8 bases lay in between. The CDR3 region has the DNA TGTGCCACCAGCAGAGACGGGACTGCAGATACGCAGTATTTT. The encoded protein is CATSRDGTADTQYF.

The V and J genes are TRBV9 and TRBJ1-6; D unresolved. V dropped 9 bases and J dropped 0 bases, with 19 bases sitting between them. CDR3 length equals 17 residues. CDR1 SGDLS and CDR2 YYNGEE come from the germline V gene. The CDR3 region has the DNA TGTGCCAACCTACACATGACCAAAGGCTCCTATAATTCACCCCTCCACTTT. It translates to CANLHMTKGSYNSPLHF. Drawing the rest from reference TRBV9 and TRBJ1-6, the complete variable domain is DSGVTQTPKHLITATGQRVTLRCSPRSGDLSVYWYQQSLDQGLQFLIQYYNGEERAKGNILERFSAQQFPDLHSELNLSSLELGDSALYFCANLHMTKGSYNSPLHFGNGTRLTVT.

This sequence joins TRBV13 and TRBJ2-7, with 7 bases identical to TRBD1. The germline gives CDR1 PRHDT, CDR2 FYEKMQ (reference sequence). J was trimmed by 1 base and V by 5 bases; bases with no gene match: 5. The CDR3 covers 14 residues. CDR3 amino acids: CASSLTGRSYEQYF. DNA of the CDR3: TGTGCCAGCAGCCTGACAGGGCGGTCCTACGAGCAGTACTTC.

This clone was counted once. The genes are TRBV5-1 and TRBJ1-1; D unresolved. This CDR3 spans 14 amino acids. With 0 bases removed from V and 1 base from J, the gap between germline ends came to 7 bases. Germline lookup yields CDR1 SGHRS and CDR2 YFSETQ. The CDR3 sequence: CASSLEKGNTEAFF. CDR3 sequence (DNA): TGCGCCAGCAGCTTGGAGAAAGGGAACACTGAAGCTTTCTTT.

This chain's CDR3 is CASSIDDQPQHF. As DNA, the CDR3 is TGTGCCAGTAGTATTGACGATCAGCCCCAGCATTTT. The V gene is TRBV19, the J gene TRBJ1-5; D is ambiguous. Germline V CDR1 and CDR2: LNHDA, SQIVND (reference sequence). V was pared by 3 bases and J by 5 bases, with 5 bases between. The CDR3 runs to 12 residues.

This chain uses TRBV2 with TRBJ1-5, with TRBD1 as a possible D gene (6 bases). The CDR3 is 17 amino acids. Germline V lookup: CDR1 SNHLY, CDR2 FYNNEI. V dropped 3 bases and J dropped 0 bases, with 15 bases sitting between them. CDR3 nucleotides: TGTGCCAGCAGTGAGTGGGGGGGCCAATATAGCAATCAGCCCCAGCATTTT. Its protein product is CASSEWGGQYSNQPQHF.

Of note for this clone: An end of the junction differs from the germline gene, which may be a read error. This chain links TRBV6-1 with TRBJ2-7, with TRBD2 identical over 11 bases. The CDR3 has 14 amino acids. Germline values: CDR1 MNHNS, CDR2 SASEGT. The CDR3 reads CASSEVLAGGERYF. DNA of the CDR3: TGTGCCAGCAGTGAAGTTCTAGCGGGAGGTGAGCGGTACTTC.

In this sample, this clone turned up a few times. The chain carries TRBV9 and TRBJ1-5; a possible D gene is TRBD1 (6 bases). V lost 0 bases and J lost 1, with 8 bases in between. Per the germline V gene, CDR1 is SGDLS and CDR2 is YYNGEE. The length of the CDR3 is 15 residues. The DNA for the CDR3 is TGTGCCAGCAGCGTAGGGACAGAGAGCAATCAGCCCCAGCATTTT. It yields the protein CASSVGTESNQPQHF.

This clone was seen more than once but under ten times. Other nucleotide sequences from this sample produce the same CDR3. This rearrangement joins TRBV7-9 to TRBJ1-1; D possibly corresponds to TRBD1 (6 bases). The germline V gene encodes CDR1 SEHNR and CDR2 FQNEAQ (reference sequence). This CDR3 region has 14 residues. The germline V and J ends were trimmed by 4 bases and 4 bases, with 13 bases remaining between them. CDR3 loop: CASSSLQGATEAFF. CDR3 in DNA: TGTGCCAGCAGCTCGTTACAGGGAGCCACTGAAGCTTTCTTT.